The 16 T cell receptor beta chains below all came from one sample that was sequenced in a study of shared clonotypes between healthy human individuals. Here immunoSEQ multiplex PCR was the method, and the copy in TCRdb shows in-frame clones only, minus some. The sample lists 2 million to 2.5 million clones, approximately 95% occurring once. Material for sequencing was naive CD4+ T cells sorted from blood. The subset is: CD45RA+ positively selected. These receptors originate from a man younger than 30 in good health.

As regards this clone: Distinct nucleotide sequences in the sample also encode this CDR3. This rearrangement joins TRBV7-6 to TRBJ2-2; D not resolved. Deletions cut 1 base from V and 5 bases from J, with 8 bases between. This CDR3 region has 14 residues. Looked up from germline, CDR1 is SGHVS and CDR2 is FNYEAQ. The CDR3 loop is CASSLDSRTGELFF. CDR3 nucleotide sequence: TGTGCCAGCAGCTTAGACTCCCGGACCGGGGAGCTGTTTTTT.

This chain links TRBV7-2 with TRBJ2-3; 8 nucleotides match TRBD2. The CDR3 consists of 15 residues. With V trimmed by 5 bases and J by 2 bases, 6 bases remained unmatched. Per the germline V gene, CDR1 is SGHTA and CDR2 is FQGNSA. CDR3 in amino acids: CASSHPTSVTDTQYF. The CDR3 coding sequence is TGTGCCAGCAGCCATCCGACTAGCGTCACAGATACGCAGTATTTT.

V and J are TRBV7-2 and TRBJ2-7; TRBD2 agrees at 14 bases. The CDR3 has 17 amino acids. CDR1 and CDR2 (germline): SGHTA, FQGNSA. J lost 6 bases, V lost 2 bases, and 9 bases had no gene match. This CDR3 reads CASSLRLAGGPVPEQYF. The CDR3 DNA sequence: TGTGCCAGCAGCTTAAGACTAGCGGGAGGGCCGGTCCCCGAGCAGTACTTC.

As to this clone: Other nucleotide sequences from this sample produce the same CDR3. This chain links TRBV10-1 with TRBJ2-2, with 7 bases identical to TRBD1. The V segment lost 6 bases and the J segment 2 bases; nucleotides outside the gene matches: 6. This CDR3 is built from 15 residues. Per the germline V gene, CDR1 is WNHNN and CDR2 is SYGVQD (reference sequence). Here the CDR3 reads CASSSGTANTGELFF. The CDR3 DNA sequence: TGCGCCAGCAGCTCCGGGACAGCTAACACCGGGGAGCTGTTTTTT.

The CDR3 bases are TGTGCCAGCAAACCCCGGGAGAGGTCCTACGAGCAGTACTTC. It codes for CASKPRERSYEQYF. The V call is TRBV2, the J call TRBJ2-7; perhaps TRBD2 as D (6 bases). The germline V and J ends were trimmed by 7 bases and 1 base, with 14 bases remaining between them. Germline lookup yields CDR1 SNHLY and CDR2 FYNNEI. The CDR3 spans 14 residues.

The chain has TRBV7-8 and TRBJ2-7, with D maybe TRBD2 (5 bases). The CDR3 sequence is 15 residues long. V lost 0 bases and J lost 2, with 11 bases in between. The V gene's germline CDR1 is SGHVS and CDR2 FQNEAQ. The DNA for the CDR3 is TGTGCCAGCAGCTTAGCCGAGGCTAGCCCCTACGAGCAGTACTTC. Its translation: CASSLAEASPYEQYF.

The chain uses TRBV30 and TRBJ1-5, with a weak D call TRBD1 (5 bases). Germline CDR1 and CDR2: GTSNPN and SVGIG (reference sequence). The CDR3 is 13 amino acids. Trimming took 2 bases from V and 3 from J, leaving 8 bases between them. In DNA form, the CDR3 reads TGTGCCTGGAGTTCCGGACACAATCAGCCCCAGCATTTT. Translated: CAWSSGHNQPQHF.

This chain links TRBV28 with TRBJ2-6; TRBD2 is a possible D gene (6 bases). Germline lookup yields CDR1 MDHEN and CDR2 SYDVKM. The V and J ends lost 7 bases and 0 bases respectively, with 10 bases between them. CDR3 length: 15 amino acids. CDR3 DNA sequence: TGTGCCAGCATGGGGGGAGGCTCTGGGGCCAACGTCCTGACTTTC. As protein: CASMGGGSGANVLTF.

V gene TRBV11-3 combines with J gene TRBJ1-1; possible D gene TRBD1, 5 bases. The V gene's germline CDR1 is SGHNT and CDR2 YENEEA. Trimming removed 5 bases from V and 5 bases from J, with 12 bases in between. CDR3 size: 13 residues. The CDR3 here is CASSIGEGTEAFF. The CDR3 bases are TGTGCCAGCAGCATAGGGGAGGGTACTGAAGCTTTCTTT. The complete variable domain, with remaining parts taken from reference TRBV11-3 and TRBJ1-1, reads EAGVVQSPRYKIIEKKQPVAFWCNPISGHNTLYWYLQNLGQGPELLIRYENEEAVDDSQLPKDRFSAERLKGVDSTLKIQPAELGDSAVYLCASSIGEGTEAFFGQGTRLTVV.

CDR3 sequence reads: CASSDPGEGQPQHF. CDR3 in DNA: TGTGCCAGCAGTGACCCCGGGGAGGGGCAGCCCCAGCATTTT. V is TRBV6-1 and J is TRBJ1-5; maybe TRBD1 (5 bases). There are 14 residues in the CDR3. The germline gives CDR1 MNHNS, CDR2 SASEGT. With 3 bases removed from V and 7 bases from J, the gap between germline ends came to 13 bases.

J is TRBJ2-5 and V is TRBV6-5; D is undetermined. The V end lost 5 bases, the J end lost 7 bases, and 8 bases lay between the germline ends. Germline V gives CDR1 MNHEY, CDR2 SVGAGI. This CDR3 is built from 11 residues. CDR3 DNA sequence: TGTGCCAGCAGTAGTAAGGGGACCCAGTACTTC. The encoded protein is CASSSKGTQYF.

The rearrangement uses TRBV10-3 and TRBJ2-1; 8 bases are shared with TRBD2. Germline values: CDR1 ENHRY, CDR2 SYGVKD. V was pared by 11 bases and J by 0 bases, with 15 bases of the junction left unmatched. This CDR3 is 17 amino acids long. CDR3 amino acids: CAVSRASGYSSYNEQFF. The DNA of the CDR3 is TGTGCCGTCTCGAGGGCTAGCGGGTACAGCTCCTACAATGAGCAGTTCTTC.

In the case of this clone: The same CDR3 is also encoded by other DNA sequences in this sample. V and J are TRBV28 and TRBJ1-2, with 7 bases fitting TRBD1. J was trimmed by 4 bases and V by 2 bases; bases with no gene match: 1. Germline CDR1 MDHEN, CDR2 SYDVKM. CDR3 length: 13 residues. The CDR3 loop is CASSLDRVYGYTF. For the CDR3, the DNA is TGTGCCAGCAGTTTAGACAGGGTCTATGGCTACACCTTC.

The chain is built from TRBV27 and TRBJ2-5; 7 bases are shared with TRBD2. The CDR3 consists of 15 residues. The germline CDR1 and CDR2 sequences are MNHEY and SMNVEV (reference sequence). After removal of 0 bases from V and 5 bases from J, the junction contained 6 bases not matched to a gene. CDR3 DNA: TGTGCCAGCAGTTTATCGCGGGGGATTCAGGAGACCCAGTACTTC. Translating it yields CASSLSRGIQETQYF.

The chain carries TRBV5-3 and TRBJ2-7; maybe TRBD2 (5 bases). TRBV5-3 is marked as an open reading frame, function uncertain. CDR3 length: 14 residues. V was cut by 0 bases and J by 1 base, with 8 bases left in between. For the CDR3, the DNA is TGTGCCAGAAGCTTGGACCGGGATTCCTACGAGCAGTACTTC. Encoded protein: CARSLDRDSYEQYF.

As regards this clone: Being one base from a much bigger clone, this may be a read error. The same CDR3 can be traced to other DNA sequences in this sample. The chain is built from TRBV5-1 and TRBJ1-1; a possible D gene is TRBD1 (5 bases). Germline V gene lookup returns CDR1 SGHRS and CDR2 YFSETQ. The CDR3 is made up of 15 amino acids. CDR3 sequence reads: CASSLAGQGGTEAFF. In DNA form, the CDR3 reads TGCGCCAGCAGCTTGGCCGGCCAGGGAGGGACTGAAGCCTTCTTT.